This T cell receptor (beta chain) appears in the sequencing data of a study of blood T cells in healthy people across ages. General study results and limits: Whereas aged donors had fewer naive CD4+ cells, long-lived donors had more of them and higher diversity.

Sample-barcoded 5' priming and a J-beta primer mix drove a second PCR of 7 to 11 cycles. TCRdb reprocessed the 5' RACE reads with MiXCR, giving one entry per CDR3 protein. The table shows approximately 2,000,000 distinct CDR3 sequences, with roughly two fifths occurring only once. This clonotype was counted a few times. Its antigen is unknown. The sequencing sample was made of blood. This TCR derives from a human donor in good health.

CDR3 in amino acids: CASSLWGSSYNEQFF. The CDR3 bases are TGTGCCAGCAGCTTGTGGGGGAGCTCCTACAATGAGCAGTTCTTC. The chain carries TRBV5-5 and TRBJ2-1; D assignment may be TRBD1 or TRBD2 (5 bases each). This CDR3 comprises 15 residues. Germline values: CDR1 SGHKS, CDR2 YYEKEE (reference sequence). V dropped 1 base and J dropped 0 bases, with 8 bases sitting between them.